Detailed here is one T cell receptor beta chain. Its matching antigen is unknown. Germline assignment: CDR1 SGHTA and CDR2 FQGTGA. The V end lost 5 bases, the J end lost 9 bases, and 14 bases lay between the germline ends. The CDR3 is made up of 13 amino acids. The data originate from a study of OX40 agonist ivuxolimab in advanced cancers. About the study: Aged about 23 to 80 with a mean of roughly 65 years, they were around 85% male. Partial responses were seen in three patients, one with hepatocellular carcinoma and two with cutaneous melanoma.

The timepoints at which blood was sampled were baseline, cycle 4 day 1, and cycle 7 day 1. Libraries were prepared by immunoSEQ multiplex PCR; TCRdb keeps only in-frame clonotypes and omits some of them. The profile shows about 120,000 clones, 75% to 90% of them singletons. Study observations and caveats: Some patients without response likewise showed low normalized clonal expansion.

The source of this sequence is an adult with an advanced solid tumor such as melanoma, head and neck, liver or kidney cancer. V gene TRBV7-3 combines with J gene TRBJ2-1, with D unclear. The material was CD4+ or CD8+ T cells sorted from blood, obtained in a trial of the OX40 agonist ivuxolimab. This CDR3 reads CASSPPGSSEQFF. The CDR3 DNA sequence: TGTGCCAGCAGCCCCCCGGGTAGTAGTGAGCAGTTCTTC.